Shown below are 28 T cell receptor beta chains from a single sample sequenced in a study of shared clonotypes between healthy human individuals. TCRdb keeps only in-frame clones here, not all; method: immunoSEQ multiplex PCR. The sample has about 530,000 clones, almost 80% seen once. The sequenced material came from PBMCs. Receptors originate from a woman in her 40s in good health. Some clones in this sample may be carry-over from other donors' samples.

The chain is built from TRBV5-6 and TRBJ1-2, with TRBD1 identical over 7 bases. Germline CDR1 reads SGHDT; CDR2 reads YYEEEE. Losses at the gene ends were 5 bases for V and 8 bases for J; bases not matched to a gene: 6. This CDR3 spans 12 amino acids. The CDR3 sequence is CASSWDSWGYTF. As DNA, the CDR3 is TGTGCCAGCAGTTGGGACAGTTGGGGCTACACCTTC.

The chain has TRBV11-2 and TRBJ1-2, with TRBD1 matching 7 bases. V dropped 1 base and J dropped 4; count of bases not matched to a gene: 0. CDR1 SGHAT and CDR2 FQNNGV come from the germline V gene. This CDR3 spans 13 amino acids. CDR3 sequence reads: CASSLAGGYGYTF. The CDR3 DNA reads TGTGCCAGCAGCTTAGCAGGGGGCTATGGCTACACCTTC.

The genes are TRBV6-1 and TRBJ2-3, with a tentative D call TRBD1 (6 bases). This CDR3 spans 14 amino acids. V lost 6 bases and J lost 6, with 16 bases in between. Germline CDR1 and CDR2: MNHNS and SASEGT. CDR3 sequence: CASSQGSIADTQYF. CDR3 nucleotides: TGTGCCAGCAGCCAGGGGTCTATAGCTGATACGCAGTATTTT.

The J gene is TRBJ2-2, the V gene TRBV25-1; perhaps TRBD1 as D (5 bases). There are 17 residues in the CDR3. Per germline, CDR1 MGHDK and CDR2 SYGVNS. The ends were cut back, 2 bases at V and 1 base at J, with 14 bases in the middle. CDR3 DNA sequence: TGTGCCAGCAGTGAACCCCTCGGAAGGGGGAACACCGGGGAGCTGTTTTTT. Its translation is CASSEPLGRGNTGELFF.

The rearrangement links TRBV7-9 to TRBJ1-4, with TRBD1 matching 7 bases. Germline values: CDR1 SEHNR, CDR2 FQNEAQ (reference sequence). The V and J ends lost 5 bases and 5 bases, in that order; junction bases with no gene match: 5. The CDR3 sequence is 14 residues long. The CDR3 is CASSAGTANEKLFF. CDR3 sequence (DNA): TGTGCCAGCAGCGCCGGGACAGCGAATGAAAAACTGTTTTTT.

This clone was detected ten times or more. V and J are TRBV5-4 and TRBJ2-2; TRBD2 aligns across 7 bases. This CDR3 is built from 15 residues. The ends lost 0 bases at V and 1 base at J; junction bases unmatched: 0. Germline CDR1 and CDR2: SGHNT and YYREEE (reference sequence). The CDR3 region is CASSLASGNTGELFF. CDR3 nucleotide sequence: TGTGCCAGCAGCTTGGCTAGCGGGAACACCGGGGAGCTGTTTTTT.

This rearrangement joins TRBV19 to TRBJ1-5; D perhaps matches TRBD1 (5 bases). Germline lookup yields CDR1 LNHDA and CDR2 SQIVND (reference sequence). With 3 bases removed from V and 2 bases from J, the gap between germline ends came to 11 bases. The CDR3 runs 15 residues. The CDR3 region has the DNA TGTGCCAGTAGTATTTTAGGGGACGGCAATCAGCCCCAGCATTTT. Residues: CASSILGDGNQPQHF.

The chain recombines TRBV27 with TRBJ2-3; 8 nucleotides agree with TRBD2. J gave up 3 bases and V 5 bases, and 7 bases lay outside the gene matches. The germline gives CDR1 MNHEY, CDR2 SMNVEV (reference sequence). The CDR3 has 15 residues. The CDR3 nucleotides are TGTGCCAGCAGTCCCCCGGGGGGGGGAACAGATACGCAGTATTTT. Its translation is CASSPPGGGTDTQYF.

This clone was recorded once. The rearrangement links TRBV7-6 to TRBJ2-5; weak D call: TRBD1 (6 bases). The ends were cut back, 2 bases at V and 0 bases at J, with 7 bases in the middle. The CDR3 consists of 14 residues. From germline, CDR1 is SGHVS and CDR2 FNYEAQ. CDR3 sequence: CASSLRGYQETQYF. The CDR3 DNA is TGTGCCAGCAGCTTAAGGGGGTACCAAGAGACCCAGTACTTC.

This clone was observed once. The V call is TRBV7-8, the J call TRBJ2-7, with D perhaps matching TRBD1 (8 bases). Trimming removed 5 bases from V and 4 bases from J, with 15 bases in between. CDR3 length equals 14 residues. Looked up from germline, CDR1 is SGHVS and CDR2 is FQNEAQ. The CDR3 reads CASSGRGQVYEQYF. In DNA, the CDR3 is TGTGCCAGCAGCGGGAGGGGACAGGTTTACGAGCAGTACTTC.

V gene TRBV28 combines with J gene TRBJ1-1, with a tentative D call TRBD1 (6 bases). The CDR3 has 12 residues. V was pared by 5 bases and J by 4 bases, with 8 bases between. CDR1 is MDHEN, CDR2 SYDVKM, per germline. The CDR3, as DNA: TGTGCCAGCAGTCGAGGGGGCACTGAAGCTTTCTTT. It codes for CASSRGGTEAFF.

The V call is TRBV28, the J call TRBJ2-3; 7 nucleotides align to TRBD2. From germline, CDR1 is MDHEN and CDR2 SYDVKM. This CDR3 is 14 amino acids long. The ends lost 6 bases at V and 3 bases at J; junction bases unmatched: 6. The CDR3 is CASRRTRATDTQYF. The CDR3 DNA sequence: TGTGCCAGCAGACGGACTAGAGCGACAGATACGCAGTATTTT.

Notes on this clone: This sequence is one base from a far larger clone and is likely a read error. CDR3 residues: CAISETSGSYEQYF. CDR3 DNA: TGTGCCATCAGTGAGACTAGCGGGAGCTACGAGCAGTACTTC. The rearrangement uses TRBV10-3 and TRBJ2-7; 11 bases match TRBD2. J was trimmed by 3 bases and V by 2 bases; bases with no gene match: 0. The CDR3 totals 14 residues. Per the germline V gene, CDR1 is ENHRY and CDR2 is SYGVKD.

This clone was detected a few times. V is TRBV9 and J is TRBJ1-2; no reliable D call. This CDR3 contains 15 residues. V was clipped by 0 bases and J by 0 bases, with 9 bases between them. Germline V gene sequence: CDR1 SGDLS, CDR2 YYNGEE. As DNA, the CDR3 is TGTGCCAGCAGCGTAGGGAATGGGTCTAACTATGGCTACACCTTC. It encodes CASSVGNGSNYGYTF.

The chain links TRBV7-9 to TRBJ2-7; a weak D match, TRBD2 (5 bases). Germline-derived CDR1 and CDR2 are SEHNR and FQNEAQ (reference sequence). CDR3 length: 13 amino acids. V lost 2 bases, J lost 3 bases, and 8 bases lay in between. This CDR3 is CASSLYEGYEQYF. For the CDR3, the DNA is TGTGCCAGCAGCTTATACGAGGGCTACGAGCAGTACTTC.

J is TRBJ1-2 and V is TRBV7-9; unclear D gene. V was cut by 5 bases and J by 9 bases, with 19 bases left in between. The CDR3 has 14 amino acids. Looked up from germline, CDR1 is SEHNR and CDR2 is FQNEAQ (reference sequence). The CDR3 nucleotides read TGTGCCAGCAGCCCCGCCCGGACGGCCTCTAGCTACACCTTC. Protein sequence: CASSPARTASSYTF. Drawing the rest from reference TRBV7-9 and TRBJ1-2, the complete variable domain is DTGVSQNPRHKITKRGQNVTFRCDPISEHNRLYWYRQTLGQGPEFLTYFQNEAQLEKSRLLSDRFSAERPKGSFSTLEIQRTEQGDSAMYLCASSPARTASSYTFGSGTRLTVV.

The gene calls are TRBV4-3 and TRBJ2-2, with TRBD1 as a possible D gene (6 bases). The CDR3 is made up of 13 amino acids. Trimming left V 0 bases short and J 7 bases short, with 6 bases between. From germline, CDR1 is LGHNA and CDR2 YSLEER. As DNA, the CDR3 is TGCGCCAGCAGCCAAGAGGGACACGGGGAGCTGTTTTTT. Its protein product is CASSQEGHGELFF.

The chain links TRBV4-1 to TRBJ2-3; 13 bases are shared with TRBD2. The CDR3 is made up of 17 amino acids. CDR1 and CDR2 from the germline V gene are MGHRA and YSYEKL. V lost 3 bases and J lost 6; bases outside the gene matches: 9. The CDR3 region has the DNA TGCGCCAGCAGCCACCTATACGCGACTAGCGGGAGGGATACGCAGTATTTT. Protein sequence: CASSHLYATSGRDTQYF.

V and J are TRBV10-3 and TRBJ2-7; D not certain. CDR1 is ENHRY and CDR2 is SYGVKD in the germline V gene. V lost 3 bases, J lost 1 base, and 4 bases lay in between. The CDR3 is 12 amino acids. The chain's CDR3 is CAISDWSYEQYF. As DNA, the CDR3 is TGTGCCATCAGTGATTGGTCCTACGAGCAGTACTTC.

A few counts support this clone. The V gene is TRBV9, the J gene TRBJ1-1, with a weak D call TRBD1 (5 bases). Trimming stripped 2 bases from V and 3 bases from J, with 14 bases between. This CDR3 is built from 15 residues. Germline lookup yields CDR1 SGDLS and CDR2 YYNGEE. The CDR3 DNA follows: TGTGCCAGCAGCGTCCGGCCCGTGGGGGACACTGAAGCTTTCTTT. Translated, it gives CASSVRPVGDTEAFF.

V and J are TRBV7-8 and TRBJ2-7, with 12 positions matching TRBD2. Germline assignment: CDR1 SGHVS and CDR2 FQNEAQ. The CDR3 sequence is 16 residues long. With 1 base clipped from V and 6 bases from J, the junction kept 7 bases outside the gene matches. The DNA of the CDR3 is TGTGCCAGCAGCTTAGGAAGACTAGCGGGAGTTGCCGAGCAGTACTTC. Its protein is CASSLGRLAGVAEQYF.

This chain uses TRBV18 with TRBJ2-7; 10 bases are a match to TRBD2. From germline, CDR1 is KGHSH and CDR2 LQKENI. With 0 bases clipped from V and 6 bases from J, the junction kept 11 bases outside the gene matches. This CDR3 has 17 residues. The DNA for the CDR3 is TGTGCCAGCTCACCACCGTCCCGGCTAGCGGGAGTAAGCGAGCAGTACTTC. Protein: CASSPPSRLAGVSEQYF.

The rearrangement uses TRBV7-8 and TRBJ2-5; D is perhaps TRBD2 (6 bases). Trimming cost V 5 bases and J 5 bases, with 15 bases left between them. Germline CDR1 SGHVS, CDR2 FQNEAQ. CDR3 length equals 14 residues. In nucleotides, the CDR3 is TGTGCCAGCAGCCTTGCATTTGGGAGGGAGACCCAGTACTTC. Translating it yields CASSLAFGRETQYF. Full variable domain (remainder filled in from reference TRBV7-8 and TRBJ2-5): GAGVSQSPRYKVAKRGQDVALRCDPISGHVSLFWYQQALGQGPEFLTYFQNEAQLDKSGLPSDRFFAERPEGSVSTLKIQRTQQEDSAVYLCASSLAFGRETQYFGPGTRLLVL.

V is TRBV5-1 and J is TRBJ2-1; weak D call: TRBD1 (6 bases). CDR3 size: 13 residues. The germline V and J ends were trimmed by 2 bases and 8 bases, with 11 bases remaining between them. Germline V lookup: CDR1 SGHRS, CDR2 YFSETQ. Written as DNA, the CDR3 is TGCGCCAGCAGCTTTAACAGGGCAGATGAGCAGTTCTTC. Its translation: CASSFNRADEQFF.

The gene calls are TRBV14 and TRBJ2-5; 9 bases map to TRBD1. J was trimmed by 5 bases and V by 1 base; bases with no gene match: 11. The CDR3 totals 17 residues. Germline values: CDR1 SGHDN, CDR2 FVKESK. The CDR3 nucleotides are TGTGCCAGCAGCCAAGCCCGCCGGGACAGGGTATGGGAGACCCAGTACTTC. Protein sequence: CASSQARRDRVWETQYF. The entire variable domain, with the rest obtained from reference TRBV14 and TRBJ2-5, is as follows: EAGVTQFPSHSVIEKGQTVTLRCDPISGHDNLYWYRRVMGKEIKFLLHFVKESKQDESGMPNNRFLAERTGGTYSTLKVQPAELEDSGVYFCASSQARRDRVWETQYFGPGTRLLVL.

This clone was picked up one time. This sequence joins TRBV9 and TRBJ2-3; D unresolved. In germline, CDR1 is SGDLS, CDR2 YYNGEE. This CDR3 has 13 amino acids. Deletions cut 0 bases from V and 8 bases from J, with 10 bases between. As DNA, the CDR3 is TGTGCCAGCAGCGTAGGTTGGGATGGTACGCAGTATTTT. It encodes CASSVGWDGTQYF.

The chain's CDR3 is CASSQGRVSNSPLHF. The CDR3 DNA reads TGCGCCAGCAGCCAAGGCCGGGTCTCAAATTCACCCCTCCACTTT. The J gene is TRBJ1-6, the V gene TRBV4-3; D not resolved. Trimming left V 1 base short and J 7 bases short, with 11 bases between. This CDR3 is 15 amino acids long. The germline gives CDR1 LGHNA, CDR2 YSLEER.

This chain uses TRBV18 with TRBJ2-6; TRBD2 matches at 12 bases. This CDR3 has 14 residues. The germline V gene encodes CDR1 KGHSH and CDR2 LQKENI. V gave up 8 bases and J gave up 9 bases; unmatched junction bases: 5. The CDR3 spells CASPGGLAGNVLTF. CDR3 sequence (DNA): TGTGCCAGCCCTGGGGGACTAGCGGGCAACGTCCTGACTTTC.